This T cell receptor (beta chain) was observed in a study of CD8 T cells in Susac syndrome. General study points: Only a relatively small number of individuals were included in the TCR sequencing and HLA analysis.

Germline CDR1 reads DFQATT; CDR2 reads SNEGSKA (reference sequence). The CDR3 contains 16 residues. The V and J ends lost 2 bases and 2 bases respectively, with 19 bases between them. As for this clonotype: The antigen is undetermined.

After extraction with the RNeasy kit, roughly 0.45 to 1 ug of the RNA was reverse transcribed using random hexamers. Amplification of TCR beta CDR3 across 54 Vbeta and 13 Jbeta was performed with immunoSEQ multiplex PCR. TCRdb reanalysed the immunoSEQ multiplex PCR reads using MiXCR and keeps one entry per CDR3 protein. Of around 300,000 distinct CDR3 sequences in the sample, about 91% were seen once. The gene calls are TRBV20-1 and TRBJ2-7, with D unresolved. Sequencing used CD8+ T cells from PBMCs. This sequence was found in a human donor with multiple sclerosis. CDR3 residues: CSARLSGERNPYEQYF. In nucleotides, the CDR3 is TGCAGTGCTAGACTCTCGGGCGAGAGAAACCCCTACGAGCAGTACTTC.